Below, 29 T cell receptor beta chains from the same sample are listed, as sequenced in a study of molecular identifiers for immune sequencing clone quantification. Each CDR3 protein gets one entry after TCRdb re-called the PCR reads with MiXCR. Here the sample spans about 640,000 distinct CDR3 sequences, 20% being singletons. Sequencing used naive CD8+ T cells from blood, with Jurkat cell RNA spiked in. Stated subset: FACS-sorted CD8+CD4-CCR7+CD45RA+ naive T cells. The receptors derive from a human donor in good health. Some libraries in this study had Jurkat cell RNA spiked in.

This chain links TRBV10-3 with TRBJ1-2; D ambiguous. V was pared by 1 base and J by 2 bases, with 8 bases between. The length of the CDR3 is 14 residues. Germline-derived CDR1 and CDR2 are ENHRY and SYGVKD. The CDR3 is CAISEYGENYGYTF. CDR3 nucleotides: TGTGCCATCAGTGAGTACGGGGAAAACTATGGCTACACCTTC.

This clonotype was counted at least ten times. The gene calls are TRBV7-2 and TRBJ2-3; D perhaps matches TRBD1 (5 bases). Trimming stripped 1 base from V and 4 bases from J, with 12 bases between. The CDR3 runs 15 residues. Germline loops: CDR1 SGHTA, CDR2 FQGNSA. Here the CDR3 DNA reads TGTGCCAGCAGCTTAGAAGAGGCAGGGTCAGATACGCAGTATTTT. Its translation: CASSLEEAGSDTQYF.

This clonotype was detected ten times or more. A junction end diverges from the germline sequence, so it may reflect a read error. The genes are TRBV30 and TRBJ1-4; D remains unclear. CDR3 size: 12 residues. The germline gives CDR1 GTSNPN, CDR2 SVGIG (reference sequence). The CDR3 loop is CAWSVMDEQLFF. The CDR3 DNA reads TGTGCCTGGAGTGTAATGGATGAACAACTGTTTTTT.

A remark on this clonotype: A much larger clonotype is one base distant, so this may be a read error. CDR3 in amino acids: CASSQDRDKGGSLGETQYF. The CDR3 bases are TGTGCCAGCAGCCAAGATCGAGATAAGGGGGGATCCTTAGGAGAGACCCAGTACTTC. The chain links TRBV3-1 to TRBJ2-5; perhaps D is TRBD1 or TRBD2 (6 bases each). Germline CDR1 and CDR2: LGHDT and YNNKEL (reference sequence). V was trimmed by 0 bases and J by 4 bases, leaving 24 bases between them. This CDR3 is built from 19 residues.

This clonotype was detected only a few times. The chain joins TRBV7-6 to TRBJ2-7, with 9 bases aligning to TRBD1. The CDR3 is 13 amino acids. Trimming removed 5 bases from V and 5 bases from J; junction bases left unmatched: 4. From germline, CDR1 is SGHVS and CDR2 FNYEAQ. CDR3 loop: CASSTGQGNEQYF. In DNA, the CDR3 is TGTGCCAGCAGCACCGGACAGGGGAACGAGCAGTACTTC. The full variable domain, in which reference TRBV7-6 and TRBJ2-7 provide the parts outside the CDR3, is GAGVSQSPRYKVTKRGQDVALRCDPISGHVSLYWYRQALGQGPEFLTYFNYEAQQDKSGLPNDRFSAERPEGSISTLTIQRTEQRDSAMYRCASSTGQGNEQYFGPGTRLTVT.

This rearrangement joins TRBV4-3 to TRBJ2-2; perhaps TRBD2 as D (6 bases). CDR1 and CDR2 (germline): LGHNA, YSLEER. This CDR3 is 17 amino acids long. Trimming shortened V by 0 bases and J by 8 bases, and 19 bases separated the two germline ends. The CDR3 is CASSQEVVAGFRGELFF. CDR3 DNA: TGCGCCAGCAGCCAAGAGGTAGTCGCGGGGTTTCGAGGGGAGCTGTTTTTT.

There are many counts of this clonotype. This sequence joins TRBV13 and TRBJ1-1; D gene unclear. The germline gives CDR1 PRHDT, CDR2 FYEKMQ (reference sequence). The V and J ends lost 1 base and 3 bases respectively, with 15 bases between them. The CDR3 is 16 residues long. CDR3 sequence: CASSLELPTLDTEAFF. The DNA for the CDR3 is TGTGCCAGCAGCTTAGAGCTTCCAACCTTGGACACTGAAGCTTTCTTT. The complete variable domain, with remaining parts taken from reference TRBV13 and TRBJ1-1, reads AAGVIQSPRHLIKEKRETATLKCYPIPRHDTVYWYQQGPGQDPQFLISFYEKMQSDKGSIPDRFSAQQFSDYHSELNMSSLELGDSALYFCASSLELPTLDTEAFFGQGTRLTVV.

This clonotype was seen ten or more times. This chain joins TRBV27 and TRBJ2-7; D might be TRBD1 or TRBD2, each matching 5 bases. Germline CDR1 MNHEY, CDR2 SMNVEV (reference sequence). V was pared by 4 bases and J by 5 bases, with 15 bases between. The CDR3 loop spans 14 amino acids. Here the CDR3 DNA reads TGTGCCAGCAGTTGGGGGTCCGGACACAACGAGCAGTACTTC. It yields the protein CASSWGSGHNEQYF.

This clonotype has a handful of counts. This rearrangement joins TRBV12-3 or TRBV12-4 to TRBJ2-3; D might be TRBD2 (6 bases). The CDR3 sequence is 14 residues long. V was cut by 5 bases and J by 2 bases, with 11 bases left in between. CDR3 residues: CASSLWTTTDTQYF. CDR3 nucleotides: TGTGCCAGCAGTCTATGGACTACCACAGATACGCAGTATTTT.

This clonotype was seen a handful of times. The rearrangement links TRBV21-1 to TRBJ1-1; TRBD1, the table's D call, lacks a check against the DNA. TRBV21-1 is reported as a pseudogene. This CDR3 is 15 amino acids long. CDR3 sequence: CASIPRGGLNTEAFF. CDR3 sequence (DNA): TGTGCCAGCATCCCTCGTGGGGGGCTGAACACTGAAGCTTTCTTT.

This clonotype turned up a few times. This chain connects TRBV19 to TRBJ1-5; D is undetermined. V was pared by 7 bases and J by 1 base, with 17 bases between. This CDR3 is built from 16 residues. CDR1 is LNHDA and CDR2 is SQIVND in the germline V gene (reference sequence). Here the CDR3 DNA reads TGTGCCAGTACCGCCCGGGAATCTGTCAGCAATCAGCCCCAGCATTTT. Its translation is CASTARESVSNQPQHF. Full variable domain (rest looked up from reference TRBV19 and TRBJ1-5): DGGITQSPKYLFRKEGQNVTLSCEQNLNHDAMYWYRQDPGQGLRLIYYSQIVNDFQKGDIAEGYSVSREKKESFPLTVTSAQKNPTAFYLCASTARESVSNQPQHFGDGTRLSIL.

In this sample, this clonotype turned up many times. The chain joins TRBV7-9 to TRBJ2-7; 11 nucleotides line up with TRBD1. Unmatched junction bases numbered 22, after V lost 5 bases and J lost 4 bases. Germline loops: CDR1 SEHNR, CDR2 FQNEAQ (reference sequence). The CDR3 is 20 residues long. The CDR3 loop reads CASSPTRPGQGVSGVYEQYF. For the CDR3, the DNA is TGTGCCAGCAGCCCCACTCGACCGGGACAGGGGGTTAGCGGGGTATACGAGCAGTACTTC.

This clonotype was recorded many times. This chain links TRBV9 with TRBJ1-1, with no clear D. V shed 0 bases and J shed 1 base, with 7 bases lying between them. The CDR3 has 14 amino acids. The germline V gene encodes CDR1 SGDLS and CDR2 YYNGEE. CDR3 nucleotides: TGTGCCAGCAGCGTAGGTGGACCGAACACTGAAGCTTTCTTT. Translated: CASSVGGPNTEAFF.

This clonotype was found many times. The genes are TRBV7-2 and TRBJ2-6; D perhaps matches TRBD2 (5 bases). Trimming pared 4 bases from V and 2 bases from J, leaving 12 bases between. Germline CDR1 is SGHTA and CDR2 is FQGNSA. The CDR3 is 16 residues long. The CDR3: CASSSLGSTGANVLTF. CDR3 in DNA: TGTGCCAGCAGCTCGTTAGGGAGTACTGGGGCCAACGTCCTGACTTTC.

As regards this clonotype: An end of the junction does not agree with germline; a read error may underlie this. The V call is TRBV6-2 or TRBV6-3, the J call TRBJ2-5, with 9 bases fitting TRBD2. The CDR3 sequence is 15 residues long. Germline V gene sequence: CDR1 MNHEY, CDR2 SVGEGT. In DNA, the CDR3 is TGTGCCAGCAGTCTGGGCCTAGCGGGACAAGAGTCCCAGTACTTC. It translates to CASSLGLAGQESQYF.

This clonotype was recorded many times. In DNA form, the CDR3 reads TGTGCCAGCAGTTTAGTGGGACAGGACTCCGAGCAGTACTTC. Its translation is CASSLVGQDSEQYF. J is TRBJ2-7 and V is TRBV12-3 or TRBV12-4, with TRBD1 identical over 8 bases. The CDR3 covers 14 residues. Trimming removed 1 base from V and 6 bases from J; junction bases left unmatched: 5.

The CDR3 here is CASGDQGATTNEKLFF. The CDR3 DNA follows: TGCGCCAGCGGTGACCAGGGGGCCACAACTAATGAAAAACTGTTTTTT. The V and J genes are TRBV4-3 and TRBJ1-4; 8 nucleotides agree with TRBD1. The junction had 8 bases not matched to a gene; V was cut back by 8 bases and J by 0 bases. Germline V CDR1 and CDR2: LGHNA, YSLEER. The CDR3 covers 16 residues.

This clonotype was picked up many times. A much larger clone lies one base from this, so it may be a read error. This chain connects TRBV27 to TRBJ2-3, with D unresolved. From germline, CDR1 is MNHEY and CDR2 SMNVEV (reference sequence). The V end was cut by 7 bases, the J end by 2 bases, with 4 bases between. The CDR3 covers 11 residues. The CDR3 is CASKITDTQYF. In nucleotides, the CDR3 is TGTGCCAGCAAAATCACAGATACGCAGTATTTT.

Turning to this clonotype: A single base separates this from a much larger clone, so it may be a read error. The chain couples TRBV7-9 to TRBJ1-4, with TRBD1 as a possible D gene (5 bases). The CDR3 extends over 13 amino acids. The germline V gene encodes CDR1 SEHNR and CDR2 FQNEAQ (reference sequence). DNA of the CDR3: TGTGCCAGCAGCTTAGCCGGGGGTGAAAAACAGTTTTTT. Residues: CASSLAGGEKQFF.

This clonotype was found many times. The chain is built from TRBV20-1 and TRBJ2-7; D may be TRBD1 (6 bases). Trimming left V 3 bases short and J 0 bases short, with 12 bases between. The CDR3 has 14 residues. The germline CDR1 and CDR2 sequences are DFQATT and SNEGSKA (reference sequence). This CDR3 reads CSARDSPSSYEQYF. The CDR3 DNA reads as TGCAGTGCTAGGGACAGTCCTAGCTCCTACGAGCAGTACTTC.

The table lists this clonotype with many counts. The V and J genes are TRBV12-3 or TRBV12-4 and TRBJ1-1, with D possibly matching TRBD1 (6 bases). The V and J ends lost 2 bases and 3 bases respectively, with 13 bases between them. There are 15 residues in the CDR3. The chain's CDR3 is CASSLNQGLYTEAFF. CDR3 nucleotides: TGTGCCAGCAGTTTAAATCAGGGGTTGTACACTGAAGCTTTCTTT.

This chain links TRBV29-1 with TRBJ2-1; a weak D match, TRBD2 (6 bases). Germline loops: CDR1 SQVTM, CDR2 ANQGSEA. The CDR3 is 16 residues long. Trimming removed 3 bases from V and 4 bases from J, with 19 bases in between. CDR3 nucleotide sequence: TGCAGCGTTGATTGGTATCCTAGCGCAATTTACAATGAGCAGTTCTTC. Translating gives CSVDWYPSAIYNEQFF.

Details on this clonotype: A much larger clone differs from this one at a single base, so this may be a read error. The chain uses TRBV24-1 and TRBJ2-2, with 11 nucleotides matching TRBD2. CDR1 and CDR2 (germline): KGHDR, SFDVKD. CDR3 length: 18 residues. The CDR3 spells CATSGLHTSGGNTGELFF. The DNA for the CDR3 is TGTGCCACCAGTGGTTTGCATACTAGCGGGGGAAACACCGGGGAGCTGTTTTTT.

There are a few counts of this clonotype. V gene TRBV27 combines with J gene TRBJ2-5; TRBD2 aligns across 8 bases. Germline V gene lookup returns CDR1 MNHEY and CDR2 SMNVEV (reference sequence). The CDR3 is made up of 14 amino acids. V was clipped by 6 bases and J by 1 base; unmatched bases: 4. CDR3 DNA sequence: TGTGCCAGCAGAAAGCGGGGGTCCCAAGAGACCCAGTACTTC. This encodes CASRKRGSQETQYF.

This clonotype was seen many times. The CDR3 DNA follows: TGTGCCAGCAGCTTAGTGTCCGGACAGAGTACCTACGAGCAGTACTTC. The encoded protein is CASSLVSGQSTYEQYF. V is TRBV7-2 and J is TRBJ2-7; D is possibly TRBD1 (6 bases). Looked up from germline, CDR1 is SGHTA and CDR2 is FQGNSA. This CDR3 is 16 amino acids long. Trimming pared 1 base from V and 2 bases from J, leaving 15 bases between.

This clonotype was recorded at least ten times. The chain recombines TRBV6-2 or TRBV6-3 with TRBJ1-1, with TRBD1 matching 7 bases. With 6 bases clipped from V and 5 bases from J, the junction kept 6 bases outside the gene matches. The germline CDR1 and CDR2 sequences are MNHEY and SVGEGT. This CDR3 contains 13 residues. In DNA form, the CDR3 reads TGTGCCAGCAGACGACAGGGAGATACTGAAGCTTTCTTT. Its translation is CASRRQGDTEAFF.

This clonotype was counted a few times. The chain links TRBV19 to TRBJ1-1; 10 bases fit TRBD1. This CDR3 has 15 residues. Germline V CDR1 and CDR2: LNHDA, SQIVND (reference sequence). With 3 bases clipped from V and 4 bases from J, the junction kept 5 bases outside the gene matches. CDR3: CASSIGQGGITEAFF. As DNA, the CDR3 is TGTGCCAGTAGTATCGGACAGGGGGGGATCACTGAAGCTTTCTTT.

This clonotype appeared a few times. The chain combines TRBV21-1 with TRBJ1-4; the table's D call, TRBD1, has no DNA check behind it. TRBV21-1 is deemed a pseudogene. CDR3 length: 16 residues. DNA of the CDR3: TGTGCCAGCAGCGAGCGACAGGGGGCAGTTCGGGAAAAACTGTTTTTT. Protein product: CASSERQGAVREKLFF.

This clonotype came up many times. The chain combines TRBV3-1 with TRBJ2-3; D not resolved. The ends were cut back, 1 base at V and 2 bases at J, with 16 bases in the middle. The CDR3 is 17 amino acids. CDR1 LGHDT and CDR2 YNNKEL come from the germline V gene (reference sequence). The CDR3 sequence is CASSQGYTDLFTDTQYF. The CDR3 DNA reads TGTGCCAGCAGCCAAGGTTACACTGACCTGTTCACAGATACGCAGTATTTT.